The sequence of this T cell receptor (beta chain) was determined in a study of CD8+CD57+ T cells in acquired aplastic anemia. Study details: The study obtained an average of roughly 3 ug of DNA from sorted CD4+ and CD8+ cells. Read counts for CD4+ cells (from healthy donors) averaged around 11 million. The study's findings and limits: Controls and patients did not differ significantly in CD8+ Simpson's diversity. There were twenty-nine CD8+ CDR3 sequences that occurred in both patients and controls.

Trimming cost V 4 bases and J 8 bases; bases outside gene matches: 6. Germline V CDR1 and CDR2: LNHDA, SQIVND (reference sequence). This CDR3 comprises 13 residues. A note on this clonotype: Its antigen remains unidentified.

The template used for profiling TCR beta VDJ and CDR3 was genomic DNA. From the reads, TCRdb called clonotypes with MiXCR, one entry per CDR3 protein. This sample has over 40,000 distinct CDR3 sequences, with approximately 78% found just once. The chain is built from TRBV19 and TRBJ1-2, with 8 bases identical to TRBD1. The specimen was sorted CD4+, CD8+, or CD8+CD57+ T cells (not recorded which) from PBMCs. This sequence was found in a human donor in good health, serving as a control. The CDR3 bases are TGTGCCAGTAGTACCGGACAGGGTTTGGGCTACACCTTC. Protein sequence: CASSTGQGLGYTF.